This TCR beta chain was found in a study of T cell responses to AZD1222 COVID-19 vaccine. Trimming left V 8 bases short and J 1 base short, with 18 bases between. This CDR3 is 16 amino acids long. CDR1 is LNHDA and CDR2 is SQIVND in the germline V gene (reference sequence). Findings of the study overall: Scientists sampled the repertoires only once the peak T cell response had passed. Spike-specific TCR breadth and depth grew following two AZD1222 doses. Females outnumbered males among donors, who were mostly white British; clonal diversity was possibly underestimated.

About this clone itself: No antigen is known for it.

Clones were read by immunoSEQ multiplex PCR, and TCRdb kept only the in-frame ones, dropping some. Seen here are around 130,000 clones, approximately 83% observed once, and the top ten hold almost 9.5%. This rearrangement joins TRBV19 to TRBJ1-5; weak D call: TRBD1 (6 bases). The clonotype comes from an adult in good health. The sequencing used peripheral blood, collected on day 0 of AZD1222 vaccination. The CDR3 is CASCSLKGTSNQPQHF. As DNA, the CDR3 is TGTGCCAGTTGTTCCCTCAAAGGGACAAGCAATCAGCCCCAGCATTTT.